This TCR beta chain was observed in a study of metastatic and nonmetastatic thyroid tumors. With MiXCR, TCRdb called clones anew from the PCR reads. The table includes 40,000 or so clones, 15% to 20% detected once. To note about this clone: A much larger clone lies one base from this, so it may be a read error.

Trimming pared 0 bases from V and 3 bases from J, leaving 10 bases between. This CDR3 has 14 amino acids. From germline, CDR1 is SGHKS and CDR2 YYEKEE (reference sequence). Thyroid surgery was performed in patients who had received no treatment beforehand. The chain recombines TRBV5-5 with TRBJ2-7; D remains unclear. This clonotype originated in a female donor with papillary thyroid cancer or a benign thyroid nodule (not recorded which). Some clones in this sample may be carry-over from other donors' samples. Sequencing was performed on blood. CDR3 bases: TGTGCCAGCAGCTTGGAGAGGTCCCGCTACGAGCAGTACTTC. Its protein is CASSLERSRYEQYF.